One T cell receptor (beta chain) is described in this entry. Its antigen target is currently unknown. No quality values exist for individual bases; no much larger clone is one base distant. The record originates from a study of shared clonotypes between healthy human individuals (dated by TCRdb to 2018 to 2020). A note on the overall study: A couple of women and three men aged 18 to 49 years were included in the cohort. Leukapheresis yielded between about 0.85 and 10 billion PBMCs per donor. The study deeply sequenced blood TCR repertoires of roughly five healthy adults to estimate repertoire size and the extent of clonotype sharing between individuals. Different laboratories and diverse techniques were used to prepare libraries and sequence TCR repertoires, to increase sequencing depth and limit assay-specific biases. For each donor, three plates each were used for CD4 naive and CD4 memory, two plates were used for CD8 naive, and one plate was used for CD8 memory.

Relative to germline, V is 2 bases shorter and J is 7 bases shorter, with 9 bases between their ends. Sequences MNHEY (CDR1) and SVGAGI (CDR2) are obtained from the germline V gene. The CDR3 runs 13 residues from the cysteine to the phenylalanine. Only the CDR3 DNA stays, 39 bases, in frame from base 1. Using the deep immunoSEQ assay, TCR CDR3 regions were amplified from genomic DNA by multiplex PCR. For each cell subset, the extracted genomic DNA was distributed evenly across all wells of several immunoSEQ 96-well plates, and each plate served as one replicate. For sorted subsets, 150 to 200 ng genomic DNA, equal to about 30,000 T cell genomes, was loaded into each replicate PCR. Purified libraries were quantified with a Qubit 3.0 fluorometer, sized on a Bioanalyzer 2100, and re-quantified with the KAPA Library Quantification kit. Each immunoSEQ 96-well plate was sequenced on its own single-read 150-cycle Illumina NextSeq 550 flow cell. The authors' pipeline ran thus. Because the immunoSEQ output held only junctional sequences and lacked quality scores, the filtering could not match the filtering applied to full-length reads. To assign V/J genes and CDR3, sequences were annotated against IMGT germline references using PyIR, a Python wrapper for IgBLAST v1.9. Reads with weak V/J assignments (E-value above 1e-6), missing CDR3, stop codons, out-of-frame junctions, or ambiguous translated residues were removed. V3J clonotypes were defined as sequences sharing an identical inferred V gene, J gene, and CDR3 amino acid sequence. The percentage overlap between two repertoires was calculated by dividing the number of shared unique clonotypes by the size of the smaller repertoire. Three approaches were used to assess repertoire richness: RTK rarefaction, the Chao1 estimator, and Recon v2.1 estimates of unobserved clonotypes. Generation probabilities were computed with OLGA for all TCRbeta clonotypes obtained by the gDNA method from a few donors. Here the immuneACCESS table is served through TCRdb, limited to in-frame sequences with V and J called. Missing clones are a known gap in these copies; in checked studies unresolved V genes cover under half, and the rest lacks a known reason. V and J calls and clone size are as listed in that table; D and trimming were resolved from the DNA. The sample table lists about 1 million clones, 65% to 80% of them with a count of one. 1.4% of the sample lies in the top ten.

Donors were healthy HIV-negative adults with no recently reported acute infections or vaccinations. Every donor was a Caucasian adult residing in Nashville, Tennessee, USA. Magnetic negative selection was used to enrich CD4+ T cells, after which naive cells were positively selected on CD45RA and the negative fraction became the memory subset. Blood was collected by leukapheresis, and PBMCs were isolated by Ficoll-Histopaque density gradient centrifugation and then cryopreserved in liquid nitrogen vapor phase. Analytical flow cytometry was used to check the purity and quantity of each magnetically sorted T cell population. Genomic DNA was isolated from every sorted fraction and measured by UV absorbance on a Nanodrop 2000c. Summary of the overall study and its limitations: The genetic and exposure-history diversity represented was limited by the small number of donors. Sampling was restricted to blood, and TCR repertoires in tissue are likely to differ from TCR repertoires in blood. Clonotypes shared by all four sorted-subset donors showed higher generation probabilities than non-shared clonotypes. Pairwise subsampling indicated that sequencing depth was expected to affect the degree of clonotype sharing among donors. When several donors were compared, the shared fraction of clonotypes was about 5% for naive CD4, 3.5% for naive CD8, roughly 2.5% for memory CD4, and roughly 0.43% for memory CD8. Estimated clonotype richness was generally larger for naive than for memory subsets. Rarefaction of sorted-subset datasets indicated incomplete sequencing despite the large sequencing depth.

Sequencing used memory CD4+ T cells sorted from blood. The intended sense of this specimen's cell subset or site label: CD45RA-negative fraction. Recombination joined TRBV6-5 with TRBJ1-5; the D gene is perhaps TRBD1, from 5 matching bases. This clonotype originated in a man aged 18 to 30 in good health. The DNA reads TGTGCCAGCAGTTACACGAGGGACCAGCCCCAGCATTTT. It translates to CASSYTRDQPQHF.